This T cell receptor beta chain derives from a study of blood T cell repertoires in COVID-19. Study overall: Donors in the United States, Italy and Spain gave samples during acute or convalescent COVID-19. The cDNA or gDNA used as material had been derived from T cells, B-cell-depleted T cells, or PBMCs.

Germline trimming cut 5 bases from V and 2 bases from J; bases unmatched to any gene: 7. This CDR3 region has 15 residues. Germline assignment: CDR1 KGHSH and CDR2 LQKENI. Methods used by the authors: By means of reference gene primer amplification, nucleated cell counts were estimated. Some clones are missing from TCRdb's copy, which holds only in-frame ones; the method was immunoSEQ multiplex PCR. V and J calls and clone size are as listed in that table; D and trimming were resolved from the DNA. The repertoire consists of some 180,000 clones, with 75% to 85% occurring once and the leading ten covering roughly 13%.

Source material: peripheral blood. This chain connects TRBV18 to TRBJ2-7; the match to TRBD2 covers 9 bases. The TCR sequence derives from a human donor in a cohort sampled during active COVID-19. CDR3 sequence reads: CASSATSGLPYEQYF. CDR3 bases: TGTGCCAGCTCAGCGACTAGCGGCCTACCCTACGAGCAGTACTTC.